This TCR beta chain was sequenced for a study of a mutant IDH1 vaccine in newly diagnosed glioma. Data came from immunoSEQ multiplex PCR; TCRdb stores just in-frame clones and leaves some out. The table records about 40,000 clones, 65% to 85% of them present only once. The time point here: week 11, during vaccination. Doses of 300 ug of mutant IDH1 20-mer peptide were given with topical imiquimod. Trimming removed 7 bases from V and 2 bases from J, with 17 bases in between. The CDR3 runs to 15 residues. Germline values: CDR1 SNHLY, CDR2 FYNNEI. About this clone: Its target is not known.

J is TRBJ2-5 and V is TRBV2; D is unclear. Source: PBMCs, taken from a glioma patient whose treatment included an IDH1 peptide vaccine. The receptor was derived from a man aged 40-49 years with glioma. This CDR3 is CASTSRGLQQETQYF. CDR3 nucleotide sequence: TGTGCCAGCACCTCCCGTGGGCTGCAACAAGAGACCCAGTACTTC.